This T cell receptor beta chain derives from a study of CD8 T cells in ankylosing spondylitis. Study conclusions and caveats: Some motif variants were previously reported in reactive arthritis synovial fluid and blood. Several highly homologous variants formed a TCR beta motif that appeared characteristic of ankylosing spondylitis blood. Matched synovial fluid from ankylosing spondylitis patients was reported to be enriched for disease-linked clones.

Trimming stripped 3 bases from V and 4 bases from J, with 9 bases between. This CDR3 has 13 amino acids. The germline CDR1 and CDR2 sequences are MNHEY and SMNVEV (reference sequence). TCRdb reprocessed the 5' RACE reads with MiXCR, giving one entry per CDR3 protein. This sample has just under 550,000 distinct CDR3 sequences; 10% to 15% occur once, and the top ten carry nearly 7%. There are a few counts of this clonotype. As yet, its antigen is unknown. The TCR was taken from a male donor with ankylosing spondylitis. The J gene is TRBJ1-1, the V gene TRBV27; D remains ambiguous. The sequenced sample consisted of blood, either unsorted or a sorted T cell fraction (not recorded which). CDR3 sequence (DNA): TGTGCCAGCAGTTTTACGAGAATCACTGAAGCTTTCTTT. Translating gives CASSFTRITEAFF.